This T cell receptor beta chain was captured in a study of T cell responses to AZD1222 COVID-19 vaccine (dated by TCRdb to the early 2020s). With respect to the entire study: AZD1222 recipients given second doses at about 4 weeks or at about 12 weeks were pooled, since spike-specific TCR depth and breadth were not found to differ between the two schedules. Trial participants were enrolled by age into 18-55, 56-69 and 70-plus year subgroups, with roughly 160, 29 and 62 TCR-sequenced participants respectively. TCR sequencing covered 230 to 250 trial participants: nearly 210 given two doses of AZD1222 and some 25 given two doses of MenACWY control vaccine.

In light of the paper, this sample's time point label describes: baseline before first vaccination. Vaccinee samples came from UK trials COV001 and COV002, including a single-blind randomized controlled phase 2/3 trial of AZD1222 (ChAdOx1 nCoV-19) in healthy adults. For TCRbeta chain sequencing, PBMC samples from trial participants were taken at day 0 and at day 28 after the second dose. Broad study findings and their caveats: Most participants were white British and females outnumbered males, and the authors suggested that clonal diversity may have been underestimated. Spike-specific TCR breadth and depth rose significantly after two AZD1222 doses compared with day 0 and with MenACWY recipients. CD4 TCRs associated with the vaccine covered the entire spike protein, and the dominant responses were in regions 160-218 and 743-854. Only five or six AZD1222 recipients were SARS-CoV-2 seropositive at baseline, limiting conclusions about previously exposed vaccinees. Epitopes outside the regions mutated in the B.1.351 and B.1.1.7 variants were reportedly recognized by nearly half of the unique spike-specific TCRs. In the small 56-69-year group, the increase in depth fell short of significance, most likely because of low power. Because no day 14 peak-response samples were available, the repertoires could be characterized only after the peak T cell response.

In regard to this clone: No cognate antigen has been identified for it. Per-base quality was not reported, and no clone a single base away is much larger than it.

The germline V gene sets CDR1 to MNHEY and CDR2 to SVGAGI. The CDR3 contains 14 residues, cysteine and phenylalanine counted. Only CDR3 DNA remains: 42 bases, in frame from the first base. The germline V end is reduced by 7 bases and the J end by 5 bases; junction bases left unmatched: 7. The CDR3 regions of human TCRbeta chains were analyzed by immunosequencing. As for the authors' bioinformatics: Repertoire TCRs were matched against a reference library of SARS-CoV-2-specific TCRs generated with the MIRA antigen-specificity platform. Breadth was defined as the fraction of unique TCRs that were SARS-CoV-2-associated. Depth was defined as the fraction of total T cells that were SARS-CoV-2-associated. Using the MIRA data, each spike-specific TCR was assigned both to the spike region to which the TCR was reactive and to a CD4 or CD8 class. Log10-transformed breadth and depth values were compared by one-way ANOVA with Sidak's multiple comparisons tests. Here the immuneACCESS table is served through TCRdb, limited to in-frame sequences with V and J called. Missing clones are a known gap in these copies; in checked studies unresolved V genes cover under half, and the rest lacks a known reason. The V and J calls and clone size come from that table; D and trimming were worked out from the DNA. In all, the sample holds about 110,000 clones, and about 88% of those were seen once. The ten largest clones take up about a sixth of the sample.

The chain is encoded by TRBV6-5 joined to TRBJ1-1, with 10 junctional bases fitting TRBD1. The source of this sequence is an adult in good health. This material consisted of peripheral blood, taken on day 0 of AZD1222 vaccination. CDR3 protein: CASKSGTGVTEAFF. The base sequence is TGTGCCAGCAAATCCGGGACAGGGGTTACTGAAGCTTTCTTT.